These T cell receptor beta chains were read from a single sample in a study of vaccination and CD4 T cells after COVID-19. These receptors' antigens are unknown. MiXCR, run by TCRdb on the PCR reads, gives a single entry per CDR3 protein. Counted here are fewer than 15,000 distinct CDR3 sequences, about 45% occurring once; the ten biggest clones make up around 13%. Sequenced: CD4+ T cells from blood, cultured in vitro. Receptors originate from a human donor who had recovered from COVID-19. The CDR3 runs from the conserved cysteine through the conserved F or W. A D gene is named only where the DNA matches it firmly.

.,TRBV20-1,TRBJ1-2,CSARVSSHYGYTF
.,TRBV6-4,TRBJ1-6,CASSDGNSPLHF
.,TRBV18,TRBJ2-7,CASSPPGLGVGEQYF
.,TRBV2,TRBJ2-1,CASSLTGDEQFF
.,TRBV5-8,TRBJ2-7,CASSLERSSYEQYF
.,TRBV24-1,TRBJ2-3,CATSDPSTGSADTQYF
.,TRBV28,TRBJ1-5,CSGGSAFWPQHF
.,TRBV7-9,TRBJ2-1,CASSLNLVLLYNEQFF
TRBD1,TRBV27,TRBJ2-5,CASSSSTGQTQYF
TRBD1,TRBV5-8,TRBJ2-7,CASSLLPGGFRSYGYEQYF
.,TRBV5-6,TRBJ2-5,CASSLIIIQETQYF
.,TRBV3-1,TRBJ2-1,CASSLPGVRNEQFF
TRBD1,TRBV27,TRBJ2-7,CASSPGQGKGYEQYF
TRBD1,TRBV7-3,TRBJ1-1,CASTPGQAYTEAFF
.,TRBV20-1,TRBJ1-2,CSARDPANYGYTF
TRBD1,TRBV19,TRBJ1-2,CASRTPRTGNYGYTF
.,TRBV5-1,TRBJ1-1,CASSLGQGRTEAFF
TRBD2,TRBV18,TRBJ2-3,CASSSGLAITQYF
TRBD1,TRBV24-1,TRBJ2-7,CATSDSPGQGVVYEQYF
.,TRBV7-9,TRBJ1-2,CASSFEGAEGYTF
TRBD1,TRBV2,TRBJ1-6,CASIGQGGSPLHF
TRBD1,TRBV2,TRBJ2-3,CASRGPGQLTDTQYF
TRBD1,TRBV20-1,TRBJ2-1,CSARGGQGYNEQFF
.,TRBV7-9,TRBJ1-2,CASSLQPYGYTF
.,TRBV7-2,TRBJ2-5,CASSPAGLRETQYF
.,TRBV7-9,TRBJ1-2,CASSFGGEGYTF
TRBD1,TRBV27,TRBJ1-1,CASSSYDRGVNTEAFF
.,TRBV20-1,TRBJ1-2,CSARDMGGGYGYTF
.,TRBV27,TRBJ1-5,CASSLTSAPGIHRQPQHF
.,TRBV11-2,TRBJ1-1,CASSPKYLSDGTEAFF